This T cell receptor beta chain stems from a study of OX40 agonist ivuxolimab in advanced cancers. Across the whole study: Of mixed ages from roughly 23 to 80 and averaging about 56 years, the group was roughly 85% male. Study results and caveats: Also present in some nonresponders was a low level of normalized T-cell clonal expansion. Circulating CD4+ and CD8+ T cells showed clonal expansion by week 6 at 0.1 to 3.0 mg/kg.

Repertoires were generated with immunoSEQ multiplex PCR, while TCRdb's copy carries only in-frame clones and drops some. Of tens of thousands of clones in the sample, 85% to 90% are singletons; the top ten hold about 0.72%. Trimming removed 0 bases from V and 4 bases from J, with 3 bases in between. Germline V lookup: CDR1 LGHNA, CDR2 YSLEER. CDR3 size: 12 residues. Notes on this clone: The antigen is undetermined.

This chain uses TRBV4-3 with TRBJ1-1; D remains unclear. Sequenced material: CD4+ or CD8+ T cells sorted from blood, taken in a trial of the OX40 agonist ivuxolimab. The TCR sequence derives from an adult with an advanced solid tumor such as melanoma, head and neck, liver or kidney cancer. CDR3 residues: CASSQDRTEAFF. In DNA form, the CDR3 reads TGCGCCAGCAGCCAAGATCGCACTGAAGCTTTCTTT.